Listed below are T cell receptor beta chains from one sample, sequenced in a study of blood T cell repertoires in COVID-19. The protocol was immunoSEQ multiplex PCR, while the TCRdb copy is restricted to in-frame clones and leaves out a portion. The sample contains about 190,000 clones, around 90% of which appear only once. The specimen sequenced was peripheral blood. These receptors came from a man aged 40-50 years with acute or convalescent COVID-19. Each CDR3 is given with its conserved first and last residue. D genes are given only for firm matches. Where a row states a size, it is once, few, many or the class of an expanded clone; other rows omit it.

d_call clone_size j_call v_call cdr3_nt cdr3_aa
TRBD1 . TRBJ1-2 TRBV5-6 TGTGCCAGCAGCCCCACAGGGGGCCTTACTTTCTATGGCTACACCTTC CASSPTGGLTFYGYTF
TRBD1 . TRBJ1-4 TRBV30 TGTGCCTGGAGTGAGGAGGGGGCGATGGGCCTGGGTAAACTGTTTTTT CAWSEEGAMGLGKLFF
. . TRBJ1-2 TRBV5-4 TGTGCCAGCAGCTTGCCGGACGGACTCTATGGCTACACCTTC CASSLPDGLYGYTF
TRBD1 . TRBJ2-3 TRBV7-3 TGTGCCAGCAGCTTAGTTCCCGGGACAGACACAGATACGCAGTATTTT CASSLVPGTDTDTQYF
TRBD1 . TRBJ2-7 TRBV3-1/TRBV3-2 TGTGCCAGCAGCCAAGTTTTCTCGTCCAGGGGGTACGAGCAGTACTTC CASSQVFSSRGYEQYF
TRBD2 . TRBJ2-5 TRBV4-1 TGCGCCAGCAGCTTACTCGGACTAGCACAAGAGACCCAGTACTTC CASSLLGLAQETQYF
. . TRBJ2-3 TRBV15 TGTGCCACTCCCGGGCTGGGCCCGGAGGCAGATACGCAGTATTTT CATPGLGPEADTQYF
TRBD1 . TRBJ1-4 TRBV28 TGTGCCAGCGAGGAGGGACAGGCGTATAATGAAAAACTGTTTTTT CASEEGQAYNEKLFF
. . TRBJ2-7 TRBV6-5 TGTGCCAGCAGTACAGGGATGGGTCCGTACGAGCAGTACTTC CASSTGMGPYEQYF
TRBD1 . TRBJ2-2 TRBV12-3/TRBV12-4 TGTGCCAGCAGCGGGACAGGGCCCGGGGAGCTGTTTTTT CASSGTGPGELFF
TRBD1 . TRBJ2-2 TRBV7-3 TGTGCCAGCAGCACCTCCCGCGGGACAGGGGGCGCCCCCGGGGAGCTGTTTTTT CASSTSRGTGGAPGELFF
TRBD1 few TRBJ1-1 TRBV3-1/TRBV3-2 TGTGCCAGCAGCCAAGGGGGGACAGTCACTGAAGCTTTCTTT CASSQGGTVTEAFF
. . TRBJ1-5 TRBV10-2 TGCGCCAGCAGTGGGGGAGGCAATCAGCCCCAGCATTTT CASSGGGNQPQHF
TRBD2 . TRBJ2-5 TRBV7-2 TGTGCCAGCAGCCCGACTAGCGGGGGGGTAGAGACCCAGTACTTC CASSPTSGGVETQYF
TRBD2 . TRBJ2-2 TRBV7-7 TGTGCCAGCAGCTCACTAGCGGGGGCTTCCACCGGGGAGCTGTTTTTT CASSSLAGASTGELFF
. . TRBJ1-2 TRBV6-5 TGTGCCAGCAGTCCCCCTACGGGGGTATTATATGGCTACACCTTC CASSPPTGVLYGYTF
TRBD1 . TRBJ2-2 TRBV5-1 TGCGCCAGCAGCTTGGGACAGGGGTACACCGGGGAGCTGTTTTTT CASSLGQGYTGELFF
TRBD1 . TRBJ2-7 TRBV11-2 TGTGCCAGCAGTCCTACAGGGGGCACCCTCTCCTACGAGCAGTACTTC CASSPTGGTLSYEQYF
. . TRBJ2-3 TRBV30 TGTGCCTGGAGTGGACAGGTGAGCACAGATACGCAGTATTTT CAWSGQVSTDTQYF
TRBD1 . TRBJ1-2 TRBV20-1 TGCAGTGCAAAACCGGGACAGAGCTACACCTTC CSAKPGQSYTF
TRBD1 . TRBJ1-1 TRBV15 TGTGCCACCAGCAGACGGGACAGGACGAACACTGAAGCTTTCTTT CATSRRDRTNTEAFF
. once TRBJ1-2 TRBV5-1 TGCTCCTCAGCCCGAGAGGGTATGGGCGGCTACACCTTC CSSAREGMGGYTF
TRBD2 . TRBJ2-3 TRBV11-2 TGTGCCAGCAGCTTGGGGGCACTAGCGGGGGGGACCACAGATACGCAGTATTTT CASSLGALAGGTTDTQYF
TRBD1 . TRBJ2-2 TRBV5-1 TGCGCCAGCAGCAGGGACAGGGGGAACACCGGGGAGCTGTTTTTT CASSRDRGNTGELFF
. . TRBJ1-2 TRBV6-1 TGTGCCAGCAGTGAAGCGATGGCAGGAGGTGGCTACACCTTC CASSEAMAGGGYTF
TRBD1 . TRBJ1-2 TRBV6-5 TGTGCCAGCAGTTACTCACAGGGGGCTGGCTACACCTTC CASSYSQGAGYTF
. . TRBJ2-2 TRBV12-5 TGTGCTAGTGGTTTGGCAGGCGGGGAGCTGTTTTTT CASGLAGGELFF
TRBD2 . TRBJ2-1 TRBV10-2 TGCGCCAGCATAGGACGGGCGGGGGGGGCGCCCTACAATGAGCAGTTCTTC CASIGRAGGAPYNEQFF
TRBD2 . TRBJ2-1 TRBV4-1 TGCGCCAGCAGCCAAGATTGGGCTAGCGGGGGGACTAGCTCCTACAATGAGCAGTTCTTC CASSQDWASGGTSSYNEQFF
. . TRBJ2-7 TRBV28 TGTGCCAGCAGTTATAGCTCCTACGAGCAGTACTTC CASSYSSYEQYF
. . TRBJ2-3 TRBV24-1 TGTGCCACCAGCCGAGATGAGGCAGATACGCAGTATTTT CATSRDEADTQYF
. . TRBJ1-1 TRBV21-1 TGTGCCAGCCCCAGGTCGGGGGTTGGCGCTGAAGCTTTCTTT CASPRSGVGAEAFF
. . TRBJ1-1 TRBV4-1 TGCGCCAGCAGGGGGCAACCAGGGGCCACTGAAGCTTTCTTT CASRGQPGATEAFF
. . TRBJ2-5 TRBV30 TGTGCCCTGTACCAAGAGACCCAGTACTTC CALYQETQYF
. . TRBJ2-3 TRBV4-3 TGCGCCAGCAGCCAAGGGTTAGTAGGCACAGATACGCAGTATTTT CASSQGLVGTDTQYF
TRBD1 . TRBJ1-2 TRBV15 TGTGCCACCAGCAGAGCTGGTGCAGGGGGCGACTATGGCTACACCTTC CATSRAGAGGDYGYTF
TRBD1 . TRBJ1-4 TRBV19 TGTGCCAGTACCCGACTCCGGACAGGACGTAATGAAAAACTGTTTTTT CASTRLRTGRNEKLFF